The 16 T cell receptor beta chains given below trace back to one sample, sequenced in a study of identical twins. TCRdb re-derived calls from the 5' RACE reads in MiXCR, one entry per CDR3 protein. The sample contains around 1.7 million distinct CDR3 sequences, around 33% of which appear only once. The material sequenced was cord blood. These receptors all come from a newborn girl in good health.

This clonotype came up a few times. J is TRBJ1-2 and V is TRBV7-2; D ambiguous. In germline, CDR1 is SGHTA, CDR2 FQGNSA. Trimming left V 1 base short and J 4 bases short, with 13 bases between. This CDR3 spans 15 amino acids. The CDR3 region is CASSLDSGALYGYTF. The CDR3 DNA is TGTGCCAGCAGCTTAGATTCAGGAGCCCTCTATGGCTACACCTTC.

This clonotype appeared a few times. The chain links TRBV6-2 or TRBV6-3 to TRBJ2-5, with 8 bases matching TRBD2. J gave up 11 bases and V 6 bases, and 14 bases lay outside the gene matches. There are 14 residues in the CDR3. Per germline, CDR1 MNHEY and CDR2 SVGEGT. CDR3 amino acids: CASSPGTRNNEQYF. The CDR3, as DNA: TGTGCCAGCAGCCCCGGGACTAGGAACAATGAGCAGTACTTC.

The gene calls are TRBV20-1 and TRBJ2-7; 7 bases match TRBD2. The CDR3 has 14 amino acids. V dropped 0 bases and J dropped 4; count of bases not matched to a gene: 6. Looked up from germline, CDR1 is DFQATT and CDR2 is SNEGSKA (reference sequence). CDR3 nucleotides: TGCAGTGCTAGAGATCGAAGCGGGATGTACGAGCAGTACTTC. It encodes CSARDRSGMYEQYF.

This clonotype came up once. V gene TRBV28 combines with J gene TRBJ2-5; no reliable D call. V was trimmed by 3 bases and J by 11 bases, leaving 13 bases between them. The germline gives CDR1 MDHEN, CDR2 SYDVKM. The CDR3 is 12 residues long. CDR3 coding DNA: TGTGCCAGCAGTTTGGTAGGGAACGGGCAGTACTTC. Amino acids: CASSLVGNGQYF.

The V call is TRBV27, the J call TRBJ2-3, with TRBD1 as a possible D gene (6 bases). Trimming pared 3 bases from V and 1 base from J, leaving 17 bases between. This CDR3 is built from 17 residues. Germline loops: CDR1 MNHEY, CDR2 SMNVEV (reference sequence). The CDR3 DNA is TGTGCCAGCAGTTTTTTAGGGACATCCCGATGCACAGATACGCAGTATTTT. Its protein product is CASSFLGTSRCTDTQYF.

This clonotype showed up many times. The chain links TRBV29-1 to TRBJ2-3; 8 bases agree with TRBD2. The CDR3 is made up of 13 amino acids. The germline CDR1 and CDR2 sequences are SQVTM and ANQGSEA. V dropped 4 bases and J dropped 2; count of bases not matched to a gene: 2. The CDR3 sequence: CSVGLALTDTQYF. The DNA of the CDR3 is TGCAGCGTTGGACTAGCGCTCACAGATACGCAGTATTTT.

A single count supports this clonotype. The J gene is TRBJ2-2, the V gene TRBV10-3; the match to TRBD2 covers 10 bases. V was clipped by 8 bases and J by 8 bases; unmatched bases: 11. Germline lookup yields CDR1 ENHRY and CDR2 SYGVKD. The CDR3 contains 15 residues. The CDR3: CAIGFGTSVTGELFF. In DNA form, the CDR3 reads TGTGCCATCGGTTTCGGGACTAGCGTCACTGGGGAGCTGTTTTTT.

This clonotype has ten or more counts. The rearrangement joins TRBV12-3 or TRBV12-4 to TRBJ2-3; 8 nucleotides align to TRBD1. Germline trimming cut 8 bases from V and 4 bases from J; bases unmatched to any gene: 11. This CDR3 comprises 15 residues. CDR3 sequence: CASAHGTGLPDTQYF. The DNA of the CDR3 is TGTGCCAGCGCACACGGGACAGGTCTCCCAGATACGCAGTATTTT.

The rearrangement uses TRBV6-1 and TRBJ2-1; 9 positions agree with TRBD1. V lost 7 bases and J lost 2; bases outside the gene matches: 24. Per germline, CDR1 MNHNS and CDR2 SASEGT. The CDR3 length is 21 residues. In DNA, the CDR3 is TGTGCCAGCAAGCGGACAGGGGTACACAGATGTCTGGGAGGGACCTACAATGAGCAGTTCTTC. Protein sequence: CASKRTGVHRCLGGTYNEQFF.

The rearrangement joins TRBV7-2 to TRBJ2-1, with a weak D call TRBD1 (6 bases). Trimming removed 0 bases from V and 0 bases from J, with 15 bases in between. CDR1 and CDR2 from the germline V gene are SGHTA and FQGNSA. The CDR3 runs 18 residues. This chain's CDR3 is CASSLAHQGILSYNEQFF. Written as DNA, the CDR3 is TGTGCCAGCAGCTTAGCCCACCAGGGGATCCTCTCCTACAATGAGCAGTTCTTC.

This clonotype turned up a few times. V and J are TRBV27 and TRBJ2-3; D is possibly TRBD1 or TRBD2 (6 bases each). Germline assignment: CDR1 MNHEY and CDR2 SMNVEV (reference sequence). The ends were cut back, 6 bases at V and 1 base at J, with 14 bases in the middle. The CDR3 contains 15 residues. The chain's CDR3 is CASRILRGGTDTQYF. CDR3 sequence (DNA): TGTGCCAGCAGGATCTTGAGGGGGGGCACAGATACGCAGTATTTT.

This clonotype was detected a few times. The V and J genes are TRBV10-3 and TRBJ2-7, with D possibly called TRBD1 or TRBD2 (5 bases each). CDR3 length: 14 amino acids. The germline CDR1 and CDR2 sequences are ENHRY and SYGVKD. Trimming removed 0 bases at V and 5 bases at J, with 11 bases between. The CDR3 loop reads CAISESGTSDEQYF. CDR3 nucleotides: TGTGCCATCAGTGAGTCAGGGACGTCAGACGAGCAGTACTTC.

The sample holds a few counts of this clonotype. The rearrangement links TRBV6-1 to TRBJ1-2, with D perhaps TRBD1 (5 bases). CDR3 length equals 15 residues. Germline assignment: CDR1 MNHNS and CDR2 SASEGT. The V end lost 3 bases, the J end lost 3 bases, and 14 bases lay between the germline ends. DNA for the CDR3: TGTGCCAGCAGTGAGACAGACTGGGCATACTATGGCTACACCTTC. It codes for CASSETDWAYYGYTF.

The V gene is TRBV10-3, the J gene TRBJ1-5; D is unclear. Looked up from germline, CDR1 is ENHRY and CDR2 is SYGVKD. The CDR3 is 13 amino acids. V shed 8 bases and J shed 3 bases, with 11 bases lying between them. The CDR3 sequence: CAIGAGPNQPQHF. CDR3 nucleotides: TGTGCCATCGGTGCAGGCCCCAATCAGCCCCAGCATTTT.

A few counts support this clonotype. The CDR3: CASSLSGTNEQFF. In DNA, the CDR3 is TGTGCCAGCAGCTTATCTGGCACGAATGAGCAGTTCTTC. V usage is TRBV7-9 and J usage is TRBJ2-1, with no clear D. The CDR3 is 13 residues long. Germline CDR1 SEHNR, CDR2 FQNEAQ (reference sequence). V dropped 2 bases and J dropped 7 bases, with 9 bases sitting between them.

This clonotype was seen a few times. This chain connects TRBV7-2 to TRBJ2-7, with D possibly being TRBD2 (5 bases). V was cut by 2 bases and J by 0 bases, with 11 bases left in between. The germline CDR1 and CDR2 sequences are SGHTA and FQGNSA. This CDR3 contains 15 residues. The CDR3 sequence is CASSLRASLSYEQYF. As DNA, the CDR3 is TGTGCCAGCAGCTTAAGGGCTAGCCTCTCCTACGAGCAGTACTTC. Variable domain in full (rest from reference TRBV7-2 and TRBJ2-7): GAGVSQSPSNKVTEKGKDVELRCDPISGHTALYWYRQSLGQGLEFLIYFQGNSAPDKSGLPSDRFSAERTGGSVSTLTIQRTQQEDSAVYLCASSLRASLSYEQYFGPGTRLTVT.